This T cell receptor beta chain was found in a study of blood T cells in healthy people across ages. Combining a sample-barcoded 5' primer with a J-beta primer mix, a second PCR ran for about 7 to 11 cycles. TCRdb itself ran the 5' RACE reads through MiXCR, one entry per CDR3 protein. The sample shows over a million distinct CDR3 sequences, 42% of them seen only once. There are 15 residues in the CDR3. CDR1 and CDR2 from the germline V gene are MDHEN and SYDVKM. The V and J genes are TRBV28 and TRBJ2-7; 10 bases agree with TRBD1. The J call is in doubt because the DNA end fits TRBJ2-5 better. The clonotype comes from a woman between 18 and 29 years old in good health. The sample consisted of blood. CDR3 protein: CASSLGTGDQETQYF. CDR3 sequence (DNA): TGTGCCAGCAGTTTAGGGACAGGGGACCAAGAGACCCAGTACTTC.